The rows below give T cell receptor beta chains drawn from one sample of a study of cytomegalovirus exposure and HLA in healthy donors. Sequenced by immunoSEQ multiplex PCR; TCRdb stores in-frame clones only, minus some. The sample has roughly 200,000 clones, about 81% seen once. Sequenced input: PBMCs. The receptors originated from a woman aged 25 to 39 in good health and CMV-seronegative. Both conserved end residues are part of each CDR3. The D gene is left open where the match is weak. Some rows mark clone size as missing; the rest say once, few, many or name a class of expanded clone.

cdr3_nt	cdr3_aa	clone_size	d_call	v_call	j_call
TGTGCCAGCAGTGAGGGGCTTGGAGAGACCCAGTACTTC	CASSEGLGETQYF	NA	NA	TRBV25-1	TRBJ2-5
TGTGCCAGCAGCTCGATGACTAGCGGGAGGGGGTACAATGAGCAGTTCTTC	CASSSMTSGRGYNEQFF	once	TRBD2	TRBV7-8	TRBJ2-1
TGCGCCAGCAGCTGGCCCGGGGGGGACGAGCAGTACTTC	CASSWPGGDEQYF	few	TRBD2	TRBV5-1	TRBJ2-7
TGTGCCAGCAGTTTGCGGAAGGGCTACACCTTC	CASSLRKGYTF	few	NA	TRBV28	TRBJ1-2
TGTGCCAGTATATTACAGGGGGCCGGGGCCAACGTCCTGACTTTC	CASILQGAGANVLTF	many	TRBD1	TRBV6-1	TRBJ2-6
TGCGCCAGCAGCATCCGGGAGTTGACCTACAATGAGCAGTTCTTC	CASSIRELTYNEQFF	NA	NA	TRBV5-1	TRBJ2-1
TGTGCCAGCAGCTTTTCGGGCACTGAAGCTTTCTTT	CASSFSGTEAFF	NA	NA	TRBV5-4	TRBJ1-1
TGTGCCAGCAGCTCCCTAGCGGGAGTGGGTGAGACCCAGTACTTC	CASSSLAGVGETQYF	NA	TRBD2	TRBV7-9	TRBJ2-5
TGTGCCAGCAGTGGGGGGCTAGCGAACACCGGGGAGCTGTTTTTT	CASSGGLANTGELFF	NA	NA	TRBV2	TRBJ2-2
TGTGCCAGCAGTGAAGAGCGGGGGGGCACAGATACGCAGTATTTT	CASSEERGGTDTQYF	NA	TRBD2	TRBV2	TRBJ2-3
TGTGCCAGCAGGTTGGAGATGAACACCGGGGAGCTGTTTTTT	CASRLEMNTGELFF	NA	NA	TRBV6-5	TRBJ2-2
TGTGCCAGCAGCTTAGAGCCAGACACCTACGAGCAGTACTTC	CASSLEPDTYEQYF	NA	NA	TRBV7-6	TRBJ2-7
TGCGCCAGCAGCCTAAGGGGGACTAGCCTGGGTGGGGCCCAGTACTTC	CASSLRGTSLGGAQYF	NA	TRBD2	TRBV4-1	TRBJ2-5
TGTGCCAGCAGCCTCTGGGACAGTGAAGCTTTCTTT	CASSLWDSEAFF	few	TRBD1	TRBV11-2	TRBJ1-1
TGTGCCAGCAGTGGGGCGGGACAGGGCTCCTGGTACGAGCAGTACTTC	CASSGAGQGSWYEQYF	NA	TRBD1	TRBV6-1	TRBJ2-7
TGTGCCAGCAGCGTTTCACTAGGTTACGAGCAGTACTTC	CASSVSLGYEQYF	NA	NA	TRBV9	TRBJ2-7
TGCGCCAGCAGCCTCGCCGGAGGGGGCGACGCGGAAAAACTGTTTTTT	CASSLAGGGDAEKLFF	NA	TRBD1	TRBV5-1	TRBJ1-4
TGTGCCAGCAGTTACGACAGGGGGGGCTCCAATGAGCAGTTCTTC	CASSYDRGGSNEQFF	NA	TRBD1	TRBV6-5	TRBJ2-1
TGTGCCAGCAGTGAGGTTACTAGCGGGAGCAATGAGCAGTTCTTC	CASSEVTSGSNEQFF	once	TRBD2	TRBV6-1	TRBJ2-1
TGCGCCAGCAGCTTGACTACCCTTCCCGCAGGGGGAAACACCATATATTTT	CASSLTTLPAGGNTIYF	NA	NA	TRBV5-1	TRBJ1-3
TGTGCCAGCGTACGGGGGTTCGAGGGGTACGAGCAGTACTTC	CASVRGFEGYEQYF	NA	NA	TRBV6-1	TRBJ2-7
TGTGCCAGCAGCCTGGGGGGGCGCGGTCCCAATTCACCCCTCCACTTT	CASSLGGRGPNSPLHF	NA	NA	TRBV7-9	TRBJ1-6
TGCACCAGCAGCCAAGAATTCTCTAGCGGGAGGGTTGGCACCGGGGAGCTGTTTTTT	CTSSQEFSSGRVGTGELFF	NA	NA	TRBV1	TRBJ2-2
TGTGCCAGCAGCCTGACAGGAGCTGGAAACACCATATATTTT	CASSLTGAGNTIYF	NA	NA	TRBV5-4	TRBJ1-3
TGTGCCAGCAGGCAGGGGGGCAATCAGCCCCAGCATTTT	CASRQGGNQPQHF	NA	TRBD1	TRBV6-5	TRBJ1-5
TGTGCCAGCAGCCGTGCTGGGGGCGCGACAGATACGCAGTATTTT	CASSRAGGATDTQYF	NA	NA	TRBV7-6	TRBJ2-3
TGTGCCAGCAGTGCTCCAGGGGGTTGGACTGAAGCTTTCTTT	CASSAPGGWTEAFF	NA	TRBD1	TRBV27	TRBJ1-1
TGTGCCAGCCGGGACAGGGGATCCTATAATTCACCCCTCCACTTT	CASRDRGSYNSPLHF	NA	TRBD1	TRBV28	TRBJ1-6
TGTGCCAGTGAGGGGGCAGGACATGGCTACACCTTC	CASEGAGHGYTF	few	TRBD1	TRBV19	TRBJ1-2
TGTGCCAGCAGCCCTATGTACTATGGCTACACCTTC	CASSPMYYGYTF	few	NA	TRBV7-2	TRBJ1-2
TGTGCCAGCTTGACCGGGGGGAGGGCCGCAGATACGCAGTATTTT	CASLTGGRAADTQYF	NA	TRBD2	TRBV6-5	TRBJ2-3
TGTGCCAGCAGCGAACAGGGGAGAGGGGCCAACGTCCTGACTTTC	CASSEQGRGANVLTF	NA	TRBD1	TRBV2	TRBJ2-6
TGTGCCAGCAGCCCAATGGGACTAGCGGGGTTCACAGATACGCAGTATTTT	CASSPMGLAGFTDTQYF	NA	TRBD2	TRBV7-2	TRBJ2-3
TGTGCCAGCAGGGTAGACAGGGGTTCCTACAATGAGCAGTTCTTC	CASRVDRGSYNEQFF	NA	TRBD1	TRBV2	TRBJ2-1
TGTGCCAGCAGCTTAGTGATAGATCAGCCCCAGCATTTT	CASSLVIDQPQHF	NA	NA	TRBV11-2	TRBJ1-5
TGTGCCAGCAGTTACTCCCCGCGGGGGTTAGGGTATTTT	CASSYSPRGLGYF	once	TRBD2	TRBV6-5	TRBJ2-3
TGTGCCAGCAGTAGACAGGGCTACGAGCAGTACTTC	CASSRQGYEQYF	NA	TRBD1	TRBV27	TRBJ2-7